This TCR beta chain was observed in a study of CD4 T cell repertoires in COVID-19. Generated by immunoSEQ multiplex PCR, the TCRdb table keeps only in-frame clones and is missing some. In the table there are 60,000 to 90,000 clones, about four fifths of which are singletons. This CDR3 has 12 residues. CDR1 SNHLY and CDR2 FYNNEI come from the germline V gene. The V gene lost 0 bases and the J gene lost 9 bases, with 3 bases spanning the gap. Study results and limitations: Several top expanded SARS-CoV-2-reactive clonotypes were shared by two or three memory subsets. In SARS-CoV and/or HKU1 spike cultures, between about 6 and 25% of SARS-CoV-2 clonotypes reappeared.

On this clone itself: What it recognizes is unknown.

The origin of this receptor is a human donor who had COVID-19. V is TRBV2 and J is TRBJ1-6, with D unclear. The specimen was CD4+ T cells from peripheral blood, collected after recovery from COVID-19. For the CDR3, the DNA is TGTGCCAGCAGTGAAGCGCCTTCACCCCTCCACTTT. It yields the protein CASSEAPSPLHF.